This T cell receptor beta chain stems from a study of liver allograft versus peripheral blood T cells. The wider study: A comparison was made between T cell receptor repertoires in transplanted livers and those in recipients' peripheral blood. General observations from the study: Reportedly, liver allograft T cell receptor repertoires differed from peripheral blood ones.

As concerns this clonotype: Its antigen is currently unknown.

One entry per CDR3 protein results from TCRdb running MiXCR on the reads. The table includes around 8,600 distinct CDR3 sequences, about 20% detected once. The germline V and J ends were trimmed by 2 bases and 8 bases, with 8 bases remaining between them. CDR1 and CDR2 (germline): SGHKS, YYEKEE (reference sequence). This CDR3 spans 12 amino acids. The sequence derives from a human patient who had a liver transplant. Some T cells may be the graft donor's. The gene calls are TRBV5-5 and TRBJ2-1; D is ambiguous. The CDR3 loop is CASSLNGDEQFF. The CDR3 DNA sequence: TGTGCCAGCAGCTTAAACGGAGATGAGCAGTTCTTC. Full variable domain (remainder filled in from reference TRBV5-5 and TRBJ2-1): DAGVTQSPTHLIKTRGQQVTLRCSPISGHKSVSWYQQVLGQGPQFIFQYYEKEERGRGNFPDRFSARQFPNYSSELNVNALLLGDSALYLCASSLNGDEQFFGPGTRLTVL.